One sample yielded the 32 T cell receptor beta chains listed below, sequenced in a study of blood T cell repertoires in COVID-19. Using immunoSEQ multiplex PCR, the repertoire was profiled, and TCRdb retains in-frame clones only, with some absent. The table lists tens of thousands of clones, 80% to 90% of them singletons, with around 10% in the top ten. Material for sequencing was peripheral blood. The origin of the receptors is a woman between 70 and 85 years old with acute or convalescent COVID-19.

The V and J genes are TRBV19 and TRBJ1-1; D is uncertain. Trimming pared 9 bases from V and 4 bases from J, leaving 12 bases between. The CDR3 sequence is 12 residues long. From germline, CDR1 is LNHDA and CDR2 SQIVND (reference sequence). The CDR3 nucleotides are TGTGCCAGCCGACCACGGGGCACTGAAGCTTTCTTT. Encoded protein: CASRPRGTEAFF.

This CDR3 reads CASVQVAEGSPLHF. CDR3 DNA: TGTGCCAGCGTTCAGGTTGCCGAAGGATCACCCCTCCACTTT. The chain uses TRBV6-5 and TRBJ1-6; D gene unclear. V was clipped by 8 bases and J by 10 bases, with 18 bases between them. Germline CDR1 reads MNHEY; CDR2 reads SVGAGI. CDR3 length equals 14 residues.

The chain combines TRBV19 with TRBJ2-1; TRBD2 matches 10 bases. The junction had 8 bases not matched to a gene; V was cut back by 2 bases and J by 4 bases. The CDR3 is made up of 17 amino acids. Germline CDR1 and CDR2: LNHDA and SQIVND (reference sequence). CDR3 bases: TGTGCCAGTAGTATATCGACCGGACTAGCGGTGTACAATGAGCAGTTCTTC. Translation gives CASSISTGLAVYNEQFF.

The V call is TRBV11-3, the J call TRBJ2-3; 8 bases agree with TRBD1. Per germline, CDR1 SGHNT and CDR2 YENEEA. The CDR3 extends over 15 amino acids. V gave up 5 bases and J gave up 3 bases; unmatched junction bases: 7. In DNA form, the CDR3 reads TGTGCCAGCAGCCAAGGACAGGGCGCGACAGATACGCAGTATTTT. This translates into CASSQGQGATDTQYF.

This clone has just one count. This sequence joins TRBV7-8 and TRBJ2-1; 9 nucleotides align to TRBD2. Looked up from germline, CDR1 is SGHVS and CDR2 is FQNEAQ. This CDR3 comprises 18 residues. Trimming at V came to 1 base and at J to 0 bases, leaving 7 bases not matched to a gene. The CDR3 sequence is CASSLEPLAGPSYNEQFF. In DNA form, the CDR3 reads TGTGCCAGCAGCTTAGAACCACTAGCGGGCCCCTCCTACAATGAGCAGTTCTTC. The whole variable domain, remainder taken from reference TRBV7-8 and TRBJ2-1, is GAGVSQSPRYKVAKRGQDVALRCDPISGHVSLFWYQQALGQGPEFLTYFQNEAQLDKSGLPSDRFFAERPEGSVSTLKIQRTQQEDSAVYLCASSLEPLAGPSYNEQFFGPGTRLTVL.

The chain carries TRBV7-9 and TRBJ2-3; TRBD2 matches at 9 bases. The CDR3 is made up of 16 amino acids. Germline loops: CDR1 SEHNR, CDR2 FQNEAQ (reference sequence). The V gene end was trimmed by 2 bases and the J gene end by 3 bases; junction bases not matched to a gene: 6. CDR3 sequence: CASSLTYSGRTDTQYF. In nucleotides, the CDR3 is TGTGCCAGCAGCTTAACATATAGCGGGAGAACAGATACGCAGTATTTT.

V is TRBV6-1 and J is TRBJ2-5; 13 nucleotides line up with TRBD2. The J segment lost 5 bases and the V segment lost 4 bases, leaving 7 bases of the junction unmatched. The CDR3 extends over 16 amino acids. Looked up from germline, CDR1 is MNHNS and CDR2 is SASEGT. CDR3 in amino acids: CASSAWTSGSGETQYF. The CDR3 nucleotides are TGTGCCAGCAGTGCATGGACTAGCGGGAGTGGTGAGACCCAGTACTTC.

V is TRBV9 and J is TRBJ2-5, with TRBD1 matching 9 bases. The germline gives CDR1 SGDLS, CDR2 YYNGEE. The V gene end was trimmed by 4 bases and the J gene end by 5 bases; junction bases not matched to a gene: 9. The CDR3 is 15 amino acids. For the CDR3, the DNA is TGTGCCAGCAGCTTACAGGGGGCGATGGGGGAGACCCAGTACTTC. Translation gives CASSLQGAMGETQYF.

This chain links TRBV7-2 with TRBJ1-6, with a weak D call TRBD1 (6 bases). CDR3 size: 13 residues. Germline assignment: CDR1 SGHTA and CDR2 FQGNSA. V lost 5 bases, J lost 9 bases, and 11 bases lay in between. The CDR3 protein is CASSPGQLSPLHF. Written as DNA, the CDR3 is TGTGCCAGCAGCCCAGGACAGCTTTCACCCCTCCACTTT. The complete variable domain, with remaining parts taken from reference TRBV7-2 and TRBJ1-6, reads GAGVSQSPSNKVTEKGKDVELRCDPISGHTALYWYRQSLGQGLEFLIYFQGNSAPDKSGLPSDRFSAERTGGSVSTLTIQRTQQEDSAVYLCASSPGQLSPLHFGNGTRLTVT.

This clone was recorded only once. The CDR3 DNA reads as TGTGCCACCCAGACTAGCGGGGGGGTAGATACGCAGTATTTT. It codes for CATQTSGGVDTQYF. V and J are TRBV28 and TRBJ2-3, with 14 bases matching TRBD2. V shed 10 bases, J shed 5 bases, and the junction held 5 bases outside the gene matches. This CDR3 is built from 14 residues. CDR1 MDHEN and CDR2 SYDVKM come from the germline V gene.

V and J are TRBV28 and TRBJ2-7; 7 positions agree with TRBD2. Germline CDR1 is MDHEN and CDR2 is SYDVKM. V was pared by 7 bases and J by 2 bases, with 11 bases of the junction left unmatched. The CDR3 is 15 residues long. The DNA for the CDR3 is TGTGCCAGCACTCCCCTCGGGGGGAAGACCTACGAGCAGTACGTC. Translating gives CASTPLGGKTYEQYV.

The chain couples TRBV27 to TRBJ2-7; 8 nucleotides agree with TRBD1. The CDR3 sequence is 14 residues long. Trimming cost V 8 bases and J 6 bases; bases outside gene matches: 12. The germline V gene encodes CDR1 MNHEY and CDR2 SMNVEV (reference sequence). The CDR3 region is CASPRKNDRGEQYV. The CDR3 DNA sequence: TGTGCCAGCCCCAGAAAAAACGACAGGGGCGAGCAGTACGTC.

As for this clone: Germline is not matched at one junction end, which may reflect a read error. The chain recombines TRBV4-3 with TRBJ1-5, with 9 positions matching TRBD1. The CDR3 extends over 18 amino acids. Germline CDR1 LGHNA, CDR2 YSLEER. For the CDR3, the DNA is TGCGCCAGCAGCAAAGAGGGACAGGGATTTTTTTGCAATCAGCCCCAGCATTTT. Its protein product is CASSKEGQGFFCNQPQHF.

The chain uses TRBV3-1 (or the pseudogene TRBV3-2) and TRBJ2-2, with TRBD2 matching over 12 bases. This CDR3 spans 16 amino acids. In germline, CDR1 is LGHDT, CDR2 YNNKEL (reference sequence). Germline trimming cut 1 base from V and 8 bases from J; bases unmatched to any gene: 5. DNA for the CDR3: TGTGCCAGCAGCCAAGTGGCTAGCGGGGGGGCTGGGGAGCTGTTTTTT. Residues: CASSQVASGGAGELFF.

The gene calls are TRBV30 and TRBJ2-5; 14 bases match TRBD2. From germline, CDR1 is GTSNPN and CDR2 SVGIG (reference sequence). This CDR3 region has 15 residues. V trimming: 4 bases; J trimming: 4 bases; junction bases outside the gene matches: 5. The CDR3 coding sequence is TGTGCCTGGAAGACCGGGACTAGCGGGAGAGAGACCCAGTACTTC. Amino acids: CAWKTGTSGRETQYF.

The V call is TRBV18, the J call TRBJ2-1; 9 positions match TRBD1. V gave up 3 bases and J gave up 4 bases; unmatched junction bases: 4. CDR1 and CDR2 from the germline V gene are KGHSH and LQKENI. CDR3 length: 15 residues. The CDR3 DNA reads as TGTGCCAGCTCACCCCGGGACAGGGTGTACAATGAGCAGTTCTTC. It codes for CASSPRDRVYNEQFF. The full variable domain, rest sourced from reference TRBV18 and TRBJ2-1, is NAGVMQNPRHLVRRRGQEARLRCSPMKGHSHVYWYRQLPEEGLKFMVYLQKENIIDESGMPKERFSAEFPKEGPSILRIQQVVRGDSAAYFCASSPRDRVYNEQFFGPGTRLTVL.

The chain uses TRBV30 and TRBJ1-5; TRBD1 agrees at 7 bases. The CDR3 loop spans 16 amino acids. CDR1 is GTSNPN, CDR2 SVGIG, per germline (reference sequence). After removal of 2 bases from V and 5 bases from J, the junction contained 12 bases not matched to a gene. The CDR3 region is CAWSPLSGDRHQPQHF. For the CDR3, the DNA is TGTGCCTGGAGTCCTCTTTCGGGGGACAGACATCAGCCCCAGCATTTT.

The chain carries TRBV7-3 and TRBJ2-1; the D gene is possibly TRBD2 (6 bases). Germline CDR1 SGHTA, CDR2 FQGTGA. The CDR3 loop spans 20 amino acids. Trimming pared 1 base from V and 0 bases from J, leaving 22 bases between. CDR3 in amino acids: CASSLREAGWVINSYNEQFF. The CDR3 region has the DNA TGTGCCAGCAGCTTAAGGGAGGCAGGGTGGGTGATCAACTCCTACAATGAGCAGTTCTTC.

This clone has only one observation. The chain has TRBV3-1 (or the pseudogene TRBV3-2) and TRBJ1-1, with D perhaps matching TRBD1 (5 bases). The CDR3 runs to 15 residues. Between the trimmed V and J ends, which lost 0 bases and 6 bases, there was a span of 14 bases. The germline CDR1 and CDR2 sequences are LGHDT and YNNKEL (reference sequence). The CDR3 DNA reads TGTGCCAGCAGCCAAGATCAACGGGGGTGGGCTGAAGCTTTCTTT. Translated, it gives CASSQDQRGWAEAFF.

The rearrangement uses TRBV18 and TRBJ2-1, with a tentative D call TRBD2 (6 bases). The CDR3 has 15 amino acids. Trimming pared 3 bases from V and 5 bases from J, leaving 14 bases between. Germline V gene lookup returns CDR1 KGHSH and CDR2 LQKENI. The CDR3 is CASSPLPGLNNEQFF. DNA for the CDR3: TGTGCCAGCTCACCGCTTCCGGGACTTAACAATGAGCAGTTCTTC.

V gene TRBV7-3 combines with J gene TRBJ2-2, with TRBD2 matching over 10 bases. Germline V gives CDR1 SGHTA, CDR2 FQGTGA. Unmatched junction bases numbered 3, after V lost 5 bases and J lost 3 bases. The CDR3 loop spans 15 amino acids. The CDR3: CASSPGLADTGELFF. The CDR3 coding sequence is TGTGCCAGCAGCCCTGGACTAGCGGACACCGGGGAGCTGTTTTTT.

This CDR3 reads CASSVPAGETQYF. DNA for the CDR3: TGTGCCAGCAGCGTGCCGGCGGGAGAGACCCAGTACTTC. The rearrangement uses TRBV7-2 and TRBJ2-5, with D possibly TRBD2 on 5 matching bases. This CDR3 region has 13 residues. CDR1 SGHTA and CDR2 FQGNSA come from the germline V gene. V lost 5 bases, J lost 4 bases, and 11 bases lay in between. The complete variable domain, with remaining parts taken from reference TRBV7-2 and TRBJ2-5, reads GAGVSQSPSNKVTEKGKDVELRCDPISGHTALYWYRQSLGQGLEFLIYFQGNSAPDKSGLPSDRFSAERTGGSVSTLTIQRTQQEDSAVYLCASSVPAGETQYFGPGTRLLVL.

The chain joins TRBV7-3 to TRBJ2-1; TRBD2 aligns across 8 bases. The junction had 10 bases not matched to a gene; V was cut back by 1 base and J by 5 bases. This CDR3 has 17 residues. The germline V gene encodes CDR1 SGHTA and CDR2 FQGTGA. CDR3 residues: CASSLNWVAGINNEQFF. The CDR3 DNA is TGTGCCAGCAGCTTAAACTGGGTAGCGGGAATAAACAATGAGCAGTTCTTC.

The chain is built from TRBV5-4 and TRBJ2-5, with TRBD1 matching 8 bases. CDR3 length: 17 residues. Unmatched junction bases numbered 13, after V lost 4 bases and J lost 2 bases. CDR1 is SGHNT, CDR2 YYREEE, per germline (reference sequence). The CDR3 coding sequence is TGTGCCAGCAGCCTACGGTCGGGACAGGTCCTTCAAGAGACCCAGTACTTC. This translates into CASSLRSGQVLQETQYF.

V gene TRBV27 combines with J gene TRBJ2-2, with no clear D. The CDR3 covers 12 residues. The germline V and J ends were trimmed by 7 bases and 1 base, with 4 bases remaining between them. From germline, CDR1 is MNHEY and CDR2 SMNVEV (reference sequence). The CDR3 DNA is TGTGCCAGCAAGCGGAACACCGGGGAGCTGTTTTTT. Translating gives CASKRNTGELFF.

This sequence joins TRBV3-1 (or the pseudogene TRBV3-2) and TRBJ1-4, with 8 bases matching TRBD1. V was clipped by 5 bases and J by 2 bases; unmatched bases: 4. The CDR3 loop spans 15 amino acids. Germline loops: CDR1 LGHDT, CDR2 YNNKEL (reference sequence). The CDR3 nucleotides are TGTGCCAGCAGCACTCGGACAGGGACTAATGAAAAACTGTTTTTT. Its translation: CASSTRTGTNEKLFF.

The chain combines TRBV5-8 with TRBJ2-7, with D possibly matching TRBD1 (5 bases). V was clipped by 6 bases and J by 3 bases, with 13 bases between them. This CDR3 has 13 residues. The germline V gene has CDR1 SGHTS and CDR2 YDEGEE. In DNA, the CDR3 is TGTGCCAGCACCCAACGACAGCACTACGAGCAGTACGTC. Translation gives CASTQRQHYEQYV.

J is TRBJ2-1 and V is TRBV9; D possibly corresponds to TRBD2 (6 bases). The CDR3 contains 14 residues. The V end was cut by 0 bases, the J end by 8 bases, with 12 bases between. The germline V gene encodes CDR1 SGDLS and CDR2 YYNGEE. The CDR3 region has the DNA TGTGCCAGCAGCGTAGGAAGGACTAACGATGAGCAGTTCTTC. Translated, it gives CASSVGRTNDEQFF.

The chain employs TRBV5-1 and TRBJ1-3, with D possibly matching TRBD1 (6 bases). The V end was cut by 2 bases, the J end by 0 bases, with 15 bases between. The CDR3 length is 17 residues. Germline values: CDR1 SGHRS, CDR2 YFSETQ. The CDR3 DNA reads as TGCGCCAGCAGCTTCGGGACATCACTCTTCTCTGGAAACACCATATATTTT. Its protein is CASSFGTSLFSGNTIYF.

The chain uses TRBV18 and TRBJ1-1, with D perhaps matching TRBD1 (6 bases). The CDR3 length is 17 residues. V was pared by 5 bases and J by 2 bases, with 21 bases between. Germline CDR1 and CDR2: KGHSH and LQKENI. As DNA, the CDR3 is TGTGCCAGCTCAGCTCAAGAGGAATTACAGGGAAACACTGAAGCTTTCTTT. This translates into CASSAQEELQGNTEAFF.

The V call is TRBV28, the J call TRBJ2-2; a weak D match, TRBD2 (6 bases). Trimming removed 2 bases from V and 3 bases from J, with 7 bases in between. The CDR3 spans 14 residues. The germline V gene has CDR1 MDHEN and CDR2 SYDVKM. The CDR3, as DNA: TGTGCCAGCAGTTTAGCGGGGTACACCGGGGAGCTGTTTTTT. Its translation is CASSLAGYTGELFF.

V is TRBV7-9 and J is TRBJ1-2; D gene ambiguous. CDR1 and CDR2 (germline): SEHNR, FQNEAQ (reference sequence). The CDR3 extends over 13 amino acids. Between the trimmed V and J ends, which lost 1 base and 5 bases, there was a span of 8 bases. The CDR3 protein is CASSLETGYGYTF. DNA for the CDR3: TGTGCCAGCAGCTTAGAGACGGGATATGGCTACACCTTC.